This T cell receptor (beta chain) derives from a study of siplizumab effects on memory and regulatory T cells. The CDR3 loop spans 13 amino acids. From germline, CDR1 is KGHSH and CDR2 LQKENI. V lost 3 bases, J lost 0 bases, and 6 bases lay in between. Clones were read by immunoSEQ multiplex PCR, and TCRdb kept only the in-frame ones, dropping some. This sample has roughly 120,000 clones; around 90% occur once, and the top ten carry 1% to 1.5%. The sequence came from a human donor in good health. The rearrangement joins TRBV18 to TRBJ2-7, with no clear D. The sequenced sample was CD4+ T cells sorted from blood. CDR3 amino acids: CASSPSSSYEQYF. The DNA of the CDR3 is TGTGCCAGCTCACCCTCAAGCTCCTACGAGCAGTACTTC.